This T cell receptor beta chain emerged from a study of blood T cell repertoires in COVID-19. Germline lookup yields CDR1 SGHDT and CDR2 YYEEEE. Trimming removed 1 base from V and 5 bases from J, with 13 bases in between. This CDR3 region has 15 residues. Assay used: immunoSEQ multiplex PCR; TCRdb lists only in-frame clones, some missing. The sample holds 200,000 to 300,000 clones; 88% are singletons and the top ten take around 3.2%. This clone showed up just once. This sequence originates from a woman between 35 and 50 years old who had been exposed to COVID-19. The chain uses TRBV5-6 and TRBJ1-5; D unresolved. Sequencing was done on a sample of PBMCs or T cells enriched from blood (not recorded which). The CDR3 DNA is TGTGCCAGCAGCTTGTGGCGGCTTAGAGATCAGCCCCAGCATTTT. Its protein product is CASSLWRLRDQPQHF.